This record concerns one T cell receptor beta chain sequence. What it binds is unknown. The data are from a study of cytomegalovirus exposure and HLA in healthy donors. Study as a whole: The platform used for the roughly 110 validation repertoires matched that of the roughly 670 first-cohort repertoires, a later analysis reported. The study, taken as a whole, reports: TCR clusters originating in the first cohort tended to co-occur in the 100 to 150 validation repertoires, according to a later analysis. The dataset shows that most TCR sequences were rare, while some public TCRs occurred in many donors.

This CDR3 is 14 amino acids long. From germline, CDR1 is SEHNR and CDR2 FQNEAQ (reference sequence). V was clipped by 3 bases and J by 4 bases, with 12 bases between them. Donors were drawn from the 120-subject validation cohort, separate from the approximately 670-subject first cohort. Profiling relied on immunoSEQ multiplex PCR, and the TCRdb table lists in-frame clones only, not all of them. The table includes 300,000 to 400,000 clones, approximately 86% detected once. The chain carries TRBV7-9 and TRBJ1-2; D call uncertain. The sample was PBMCs. This receptor was obtained from a young man in good health and CMV-seronegative. CDR3 sequence: CASSFYPTGYGYTF. CDR3 nucleotides: TGTGCCAGCAGCTTTTATCCCACCGGCTATGGCTACACCTTC.